This is a list of T cell receptor beta chains from one sample in a study of blood T cell repertoires in COVID-19. Some clones are missing from TCRdb's copy, which holds only in-frame ones; the method was immunoSEQ multiplex PCR. The sample contains hundreds of thousands of clones, around 85% of which appear only once. Sequencing used peripheral blood. These receptor sequences come from a woman aged 25-40 years who had recovered from COVID-19. Each CDR3 is given with its conserved first and last residue. D genes are given only for firm matches. Size tells how often a clone was seen (once, few, many) or the class of an expanded clone, and some rows leave it out.

v_gene	len	j_gene	d_gene	abundance	CDR3aa	CDR3nt
TRBV12-3/TRBV12-4	13	TRBJ1-2	NA	NA	CASKDFDSHGYTF	TGTGCCAGCAAAGACTTCGACAGCCATGGCTACACCTTC
TRBV2	18	TRBJ2-6	TRBD2	NA	CASSYKTSGISGANVLTF	TGTGCCAGCAGCTATAAGACTAGCGGGATTTCAGGGGCCAACGTCCTGACTTTC
TRBV28	14	TRBJ2-1	NA	NA	CASTSRPGYNEQFF	TGTGCCAGCACCTCCAGGCCCGGTTACAATGAGCAGTTCTTC
TRBV27	12	TRBJ2-5	NA	NA	CASRDRQETQYF	TGTGCCAGCCGTGACAGACAAGAGACCCAGTACTTC
TRBV6-2/TRBV6-3	16	TRBJ2-1	NA	NA	CASSYFNRGAYNEQFF	TGTGCCAGCAGTTATTTTAACCGGGGGGCTTACAATGAGCAGTTCTTC
TRBV11-2	13	TRBJ2-7	NA	NA	CASSFPLAAEQYF	TGTGCCAGCAGCTTCCCACTAGCCGCCGAGCAGTACTTC
TRBV6-5	13	TRBJ1-4	NA	NA	CASGLAFNEKLFF	TGTGCCAGTGGCTTGGCCTTTAATGAAAAACTGTTTTTT
TRBV28	14	TRBJ2-7	TRBD1	NA	CASSGQGVSYEQYF	TGTGCCAGCAGTGGACAGGGGGTGTCCTACGAGCAGTACTTC
TRBV4-3	16	TRBJ1-4	NA	few	CASSLTGAKINEKLFF	TGCGCCAGCAGCCTGACAGGAGCCAAAATCAATGAAAAACTGTTTTTT
TRBV11-2	15	TRBJ2-4	TRBD2	once	CASSSPSGGFNIQYF	TGTGCCAGCAGCTCCCCTAGCGGGGGGTTCAACATTCAGTACTTC
TRBV30	14	TRBJ1-1	TRBD1	NA	CAWRSGGWNTEAFF	TGTGCCTGGAGGTCAGGGGGCTGGAACACTGAAGCTTTCTTT
TRBV18	15	TRBJ1-4	NA	NA	CASSPQGRTNEKLFF	TGTGCCAGCTCACCCCAAGGCAGGACTAATGAAAAACTGTTTTTT
TRBV27	14	TRBJ2-7	TRBD1	NA	CASSLYGQGYEQYF	TGTGCCAGCAGTTTATATGGACAGGGTTACGAGCAGTACTTC